The entry below describes one TCR beta chain. CDR1 and CDR2 from the germline V gene are SGHVS and FQNEAQ. The V gene lost 1 base and the J gene lost 2 bases, with 6 bases spanning the gap. The length of the CDR3 is 15 residues. This sample was taken from a study of blood T cell repertoires in COVID-19. TCRdb keeps only in-frame clones here, not all; method: immunoSEQ multiplex PCR. In the table there are roughly 200,000 clones, roughly 89% of which are singletons. The sample comprised peripheral blood. This sequence was found in a woman aged 18-29 years who had recovered from COVID-19. The chain joins TRBV7-8 to TRBJ2-6, with TRBD2 as a possible D gene (6 bases). The DNA of the CDR3 is TGTGCCAGCAGCTTAGGCGGGACTGGGGCCAACGTCCTGACTTTC. Translating gives CASSLGGTGANVLTF.